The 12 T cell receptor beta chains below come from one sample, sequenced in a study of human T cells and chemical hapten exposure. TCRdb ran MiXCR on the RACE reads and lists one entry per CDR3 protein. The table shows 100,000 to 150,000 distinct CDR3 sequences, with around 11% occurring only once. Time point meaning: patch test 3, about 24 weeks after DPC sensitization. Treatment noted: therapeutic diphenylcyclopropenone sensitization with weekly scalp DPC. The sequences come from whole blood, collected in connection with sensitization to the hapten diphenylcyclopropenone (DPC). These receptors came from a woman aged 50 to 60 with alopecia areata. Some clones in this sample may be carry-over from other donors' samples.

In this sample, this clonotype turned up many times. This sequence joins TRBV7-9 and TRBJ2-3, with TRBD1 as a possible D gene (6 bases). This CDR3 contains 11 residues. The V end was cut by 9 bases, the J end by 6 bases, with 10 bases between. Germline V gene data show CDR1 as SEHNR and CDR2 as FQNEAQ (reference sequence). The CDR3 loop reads CASTQGDTQYF. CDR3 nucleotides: TGTGCCAGTACCCAGGGGGATACGCAGTATTTT.

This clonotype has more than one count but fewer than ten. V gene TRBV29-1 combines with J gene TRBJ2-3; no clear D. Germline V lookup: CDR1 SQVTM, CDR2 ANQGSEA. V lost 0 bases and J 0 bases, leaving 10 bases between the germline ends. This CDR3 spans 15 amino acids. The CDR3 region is CSVEDLQFSTDTQYF. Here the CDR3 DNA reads TGCAGCGTTGAAGATCTACAGTTTAGCACAGATACGCAGTATTTT.

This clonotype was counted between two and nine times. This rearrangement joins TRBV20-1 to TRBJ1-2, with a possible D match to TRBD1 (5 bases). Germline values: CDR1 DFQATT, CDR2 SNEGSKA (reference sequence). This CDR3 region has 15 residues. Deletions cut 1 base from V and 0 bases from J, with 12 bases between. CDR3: CSARARGLANYGYTF. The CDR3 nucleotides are TGCAGTGCTAGAGCACGGGGGTTAGCTAACTATGGCTACACCTTC.

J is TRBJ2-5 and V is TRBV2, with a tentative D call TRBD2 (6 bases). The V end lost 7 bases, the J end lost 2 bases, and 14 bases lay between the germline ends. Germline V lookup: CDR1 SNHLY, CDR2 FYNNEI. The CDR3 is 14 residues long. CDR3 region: CASTEEGWQETQYF. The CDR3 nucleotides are TGTGCCAGCACCGAGGAGGGGTGGCAAGAGACCCAGTACTTC. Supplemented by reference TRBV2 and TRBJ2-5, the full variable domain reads EPEVTQTPSHQVTQMGQEVILRCVPISNHLYFYWYRQILGQKVEFLVSFYNNEISEKSEIFDDQFSVERPDGSNFTLKIRSTKLEDSAMYFCASTEEGWQETQYFGPGTRLLVL.

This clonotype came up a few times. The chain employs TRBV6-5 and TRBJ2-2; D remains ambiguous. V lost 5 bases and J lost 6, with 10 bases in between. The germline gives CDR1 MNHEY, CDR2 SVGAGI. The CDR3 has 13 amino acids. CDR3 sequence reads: CASSTASAGELFF. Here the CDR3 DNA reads TGTGCCAGCAGTACAGCGTCGGCCGGGGAGCTGTTTTTT.

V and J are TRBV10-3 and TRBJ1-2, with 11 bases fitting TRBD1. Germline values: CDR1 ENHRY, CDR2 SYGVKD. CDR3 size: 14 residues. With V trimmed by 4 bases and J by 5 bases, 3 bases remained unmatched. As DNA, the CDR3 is TGTGCCATCAGTGTCGGGACAGGGGGTTATGGCTACACCTTC. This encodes CAISVGTGGYGYTF.

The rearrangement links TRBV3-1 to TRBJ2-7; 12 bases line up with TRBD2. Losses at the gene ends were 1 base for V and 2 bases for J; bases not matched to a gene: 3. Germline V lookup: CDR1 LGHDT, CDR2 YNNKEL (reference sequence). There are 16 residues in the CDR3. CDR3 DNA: TGTGCCAGCAGCCAAGGGACTAGCGGGGCTACCTACGAGCAGTACTTC. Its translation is CASSQGTSGATYEQYF.

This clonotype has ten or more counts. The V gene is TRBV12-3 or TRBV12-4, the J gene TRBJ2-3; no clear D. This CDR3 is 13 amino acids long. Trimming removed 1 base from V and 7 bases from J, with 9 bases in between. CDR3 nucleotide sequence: TGTGCCAGCAGTTTAGGGGCAGGATATACGCAGTATTTT. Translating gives CASSLGAGYTQYF.

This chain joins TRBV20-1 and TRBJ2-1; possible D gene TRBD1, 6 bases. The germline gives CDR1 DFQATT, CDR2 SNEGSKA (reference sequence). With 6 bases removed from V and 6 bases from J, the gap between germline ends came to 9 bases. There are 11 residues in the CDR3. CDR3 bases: TGCAGTGCCCGGGACACCAATGAGCAGTTCTTC. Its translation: CSARDTNEQFF.

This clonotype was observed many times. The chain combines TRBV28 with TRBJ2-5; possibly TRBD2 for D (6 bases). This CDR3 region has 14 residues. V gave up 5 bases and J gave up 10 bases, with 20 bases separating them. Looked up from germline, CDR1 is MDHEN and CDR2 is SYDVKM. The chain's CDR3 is CASSPPASGEYQYF. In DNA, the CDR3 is TGTGCCAGCAGTCCCCCCGCGTCGGGGGAGTACCAGTACTTC. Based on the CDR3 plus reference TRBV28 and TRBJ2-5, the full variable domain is DVKVTQSSRYLVKRTGEKVFLECVQDMDHENMFWYRQDPGLGLRLIYFSYDVKMKEKGDIPEGYSVSREKKERFSLILESASTNQTSMYLCASSPPASGEYQYFGPGTRLLVL.

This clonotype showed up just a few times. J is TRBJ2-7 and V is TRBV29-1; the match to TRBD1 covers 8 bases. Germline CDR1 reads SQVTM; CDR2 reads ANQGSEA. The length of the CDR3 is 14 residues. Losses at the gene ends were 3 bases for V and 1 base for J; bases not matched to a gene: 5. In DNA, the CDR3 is TGCAGCGTTGAGGATACAGGGGGATCCTACGAGCAGTACTTC. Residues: CSVEDTGGSYEQYF.

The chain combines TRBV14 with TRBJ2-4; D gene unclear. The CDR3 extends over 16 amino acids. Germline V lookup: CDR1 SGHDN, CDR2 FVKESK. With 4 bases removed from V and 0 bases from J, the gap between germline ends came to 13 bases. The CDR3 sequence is CASSRTEPLAKNIQYF. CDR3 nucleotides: TGTGCCAGCAGCCGCACAGAGCCCTTAGCCAAAAACATTCAGTACTTC.